The 19 T cell receptor beta chains below all came from one sample that was sequenced in a study of somatic mutations in cytotoxic T cells in rheumatoid arthritis. Only in-frame clones appear in the TCRdb table, and some are missing; sequencing was by immunoSEQ multiplex PCR. The table lists about 18,000 clones, roughly four fifths of them singletons, with over 12% in the top ten. Sequenced input: CD8+ T cells sorted from blood. These receptors all stem from an adult with rheumatoid arthritis.

This clone came up once. The gene calls are TRBV29-1 and TRBJ1-2; 7 bases are shared with TRBD1. This CDR3 comprises 12 residues. V gave up 6 bases and J gave up 5 bases; unmatched junction bases: 6. Germline CDR1 SQVTM, CDR2 ANQGSEA. CDR3 sequence: CSVEGQFYGYTF. The CDR3 coding sequence is TGCAGCGTCGAGGGACAGTTTTATGGCTACACCTTC.

This chain links TRBV2 with TRBJ2-6, with 12 nucleotides matching TRBD1. J was trimmed by 1 base and V by 6 bases; bases with no gene match: 4. The CDR3 extends over 17 amino acids. The germline CDR1 and CDR2 sequences are SNHLY and FYNNEI. CDR3 nucleotide sequence: TGTGCCAGCAGGGGACAGGGGGCGGTTTCTGGGGCCAACGTCCTGACTTTC. Translation gives CASRGQGAVSGANVLTF. The variable domain in full, with the rest retrieved from reference TRBV2 and TRBJ2-6, is EPEVTQTPSHQVTQMGQEVILRCVPISNHLYFYWYRQILGQKVEFLVSFYNNEISEKSEIFDDQFSVERPDGSNFTLKIRSTKLEDSAMYFCASRGQGAVSGANVLTFGAGSRLTVL.

Note on this clone: The identical CDR3 is also encoded by other nucleotide sequences in the sample. The V call is TRBV4-2, the J call TRBJ1-5; D is perhaps TRBD1 (5 bases). Germline V gene sequence: CDR1 LGHNA, CDR2 YNFKEQ. The CDR3 spans 13 residues. The V gene lost 3 bases and the J gene lost 6 bases, with 9 bases spanning the gap. The CDR3 sequence is CASSQGGGQPQHF. The CDR3, as DNA: TGTGCCAGCAGCCAGGGGGGGGGTCAGCCCCAGCATTTT.

The CDR3, as DNA: TGTGCCAGTAAGGGATGGGGGATGAACACTGAAGCTTTCTTT. This sequence encodes CASKGWGMNTEAFF. The chain employs TRBV19 and TRBJ1-1; a weak D match, TRBD1 (5 bases). V was cut by 7 bases and J by 0 bases, with 12 bases left in between. Germline assignment: CDR1 LNHDA and CDR2 SQIVND (reference sequence). The CDR3 runs to 14 residues.

The chain employs TRBV10-3 and TRBJ2-1; TRBD2 agrees at 12 bases. This CDR3 contains 17 residues. V was pared by 5 bases and J by 4 bases, with 9 bases of the junction left unmatched. The germline gives CDR1 ENHRY, CDR2 SYGVKD. CDR3 nucleotides: TGTGCCATCAGTCCGGGACTAGCGGGCGCATCATACAATGAGCAGTTCTTC. This codes for CAISPGLAGASYNEQFF.

The chain joins TRBV28 to TRBJ1-1, with unresolved D. Germline loops: CDR1 MDHEN, CDR2 SYDVKM. This CDR3 is 13 amino acids long. Trimming left V 1 base short and J 1 base short, with 4 bases between. The CDR3 nucleotides are TGTGCCAGCAGTTTATCAGGGAACACTGAAGCTTTCTTT. This gives the protein CASSLSGNTEAFF.

The gene calls are TRBV2 and TRBJ2-7, with D perhaps TRBD2 (5 bases). The V end lost 6 bases, the J end lost 5 bases, and 14 bases lay between the germline ends. CDR1 is SNHLY, CDR2 FYNNEI, per germline. This CDR3 is 13 amino acids long. The CDR3 is CASSPLWRDEQYF. CDR3 bases: TGTGCCAGCAGCCCCCTATGGCGGGACGAGCAGTACTTC.

The rearrangement links TRBV5-1 to TRBJ1-1; tentative D call: TRBD1 (5 bases). This CDR3 contains 13 residues. V was trimmed by 4 bases and J by 5 bases, leaving 12 bases between them. Germline CDR1 reads SGHRS; CDR2 reads YFSETQ. The CDR3 coding sequence is TGCGCCAGCAGCGCGGGACCGAGGACTGAAGCTTTCTTT. Amino acids: CASSAGPRTEAFF.

The rearrangement joins TRBV5-8 to TRBJ2-3; 13 positions agree with TRBD2. Losses at the gene ends were 3 bases for V and 5 bases for J; bases not matched to a gene: 6. This CDR3 comprises 16 residues. The V gene's germline CDR1 is SGHTS and CDR2 YDEGEE. CDR3 region: CASSSGGLAGEDTQYF. For the CDR3, the DNA is TGTGCCAGCAGCTCAGGAGGACTAGCGGGGGAAGATACGCAGTATTTT.

The chain has TRBV7-9 and TRBJ1-4; D might be TRBD1 (6 bases). Trimming took off 5 bases at V and 6 bases at J, with 13 bases between the two ends. Germline CDR1 SEHNR, CDR2 FQNEAQ (reference sequence). CDR3 size: 14 residues. The DNA for the CDR3 is TGTGCCAGCAGCCCGACAGGCACCTATGAAAAACTGTTTTTT. Protein sequence: CASSPTGTYEKLFF.

This rearrangement joins TRBV4-1 to TRBJ1-4, with TRBD1 matching over 9 bases. This CDR3 comprises 15 residues. V shed 3 bases, J shed 1 base, and the junction held 0 bases outside the gene matches. Germline CDR1 reads MGHRA; CDR2 reads YSYEKL. The CDR3 region is CASSQGQGTNEKLFF. The CDR3 DNA is TGCGCCAGCAGCCAGGGACAGGGAACTAATGAAAAACTGTTTTTT.

The V call is TRBV7-9, the J call TRBJ2-2; unclear D gene. The CDR3 extends over 14 amino acids. From germline, CDR1 is SEHNR and CDR2 FQNEAQ (reference sequence). The V end was cut by 2 bases, the J end by 6 bases, with 10 bases between. The CDR3 sequence is CASSLSQIPGELFF. CDR3 nucleotide sequence: TGTGCCAGCAGCTTATCCCAGATTCCCGGGGAGCTGTTTTTT.

This clone was detected a few times. This sequence joins TRBV4-1 and TRBJ2-7; tentatively, D is TRBD1 (6 bases). The CDR3 extends over 15 amino acids. Germline loops: CDR1 MGHRA, CDR2 YSYEKL. The V and J ends lost 0 bases and 0 bases respectively, with 9 bases between them. CDR3 region: CASSQETGSSYEQYF. The CDR3 DNA reads as TGCGCCAGCAGCCAAGAAACAGGGTCCTCCTACGAGCAGTACTTC.

This chain joins TRBV4-1 and TRBJ1-2; the D is unclear. Trimming pared 2 bases from V and 2 bases from J, leaving 6 bases between. This CDR3 is 13 amino acids long. Germline CDR1 MGHRA, CDR2 YSYEKL. The DNA for the CDR3 is TGCGCCAGCAGCCAAACGATAAACTATGGCTACACCTTC. Translating gives CASSQTINYGYTF.

The gene calls are TRBV6-5 and TRBJ2-7; D is unresolved. Germline loops: CDR1 MNHEY, CDR2 SVGAGI. The CDR3 runs 11 residues. V lost 2 bases and J 5 bases, leaving 4 bases between the germline ends. The CDR3 nucleotides read TGTGCCAGCAGTTACAGCCACGAGCAGTACTTC. This gives the protein CASSYSHEQYF.

The chain recombines TRBV28 with TRBJ1-4; 8 bases agree with TRBD1. The CDR3 runs 16 residues. The V gene's germline CDR1 is MDHEN and CDR2 SYDVKM. J gave up 8 bases and V 4 bases, and 12 bases lay outside the gene matches. The CDR3 here is CASSWTGRREYEKLFF. The CDR3 DNA sequence: TGTGCCAGCAGTTGGACAGGGAGGCGTGAATACGAAAAACTGTTTTTT.

This chain joins TRBV4-2 and TRBJ2-1, with D possibly called TRBD1 or TRBD2 (6 bases each). Trimming took off 2 bases at V and 5 bases at J, with 7 bases between the two ends. The germline V gene has CDR1 LGHNA and CDR2 YNFKEQ. The CDR3 consists of 13 residues. For the CDR3, the DNA is TGTGCCAGCAGCCAACGGGGGCACAATGAGCAGTTCTTC. It encodes CASSQRGHNEQFF.

V usage is TRBV21-1 and J usage is TRBJ2-5; the table assigns TRBD2, which was not confirmed against the DNA. TRBV21-1 represents a pseudogene. There are 16 residues in the CDR3. CDR3 DNA: TGTGCCAGCAGCAAAGGGCGAGTAGCGGGAGAGGGGACCCAGTACTTC. It is translated as CASSKGRVAGEGTQYF.

The chain carries TRBV4-3 and TRBJ1-1; 10 bases align to TRBD1. The junction had 6 bases not matched to a gene; V was cut back by 1 base and J by 4 bases. The CDR3 has 16 amino acids. CDR1 and CDR2 from the germline V gene are LGHNA and YSLEER. The CDR3 DNA reads TGCGCCAGCAGCCAAGTCGGGGACAGGGGAAGCACTGAAGCTTTCTTT. As protein: CASSQVGDRGSTEAFF.